This TCR beta chain was captured by sequencing in a study of blood T cell repertoires in COVID-19. Measured with immunoSEQ multiplex PCR; TCRdb has only the in-frame clones, and not every one. The sample has more than 200,000 clones, about 85% seen once; the top ten hold 3%. The CDR3 loop spans 16 amino acids. With 8 bases clipped from V and 3 bases from J, the junction kept 15 bases outside the gene matches. The source of this sequence is a man aged 18 to 30 with active or convalescent COVID-19. The chain joins TRBV23-1 to TRBJ1-1; 7 bases are a match to TRBD1. TRBV23-1 is identified as an open reading frame with a role that is uncertain. Specimen: peripheral blood. The CDR3 reads CASFKRVDRDDTEAFF. The CDR3 DNA is TGCGCCAGCTTTAAAAGGGTTGACAGGGATGACACTGAAGCTTTCTTT.